This TCR beta chain stems from a study of T cell repertoires in cytomegalovirus infection. On the study more broadly: Selected CMV epitopes included recently identified HLA-C-restricted ones as well as well-studied HLA-B-restricted ones. It can be stated that public TCR beta signatures indicated CMV infection as well as a matching HLA type. Overall study findings and caveats: Carriers of CMV plus the relevant HLA were identified by cumulative public TCR beta family frequency. Clonotypes of TCR beta that were HLA-C-restricted and CMV-specific dominated the ex vivo response.

TCRdb called the reads again in MiXCR, with one record for every CDR3 protein. The data contain some 800,000 distinct CDR3 sequences, around 29% of them seen just once; the ten biggest clones take up approximately 14%. CDR1 LNHDA and CDR2 SQIVND come from the germline V gene (reference sequence). V lost 3 bases to trimming and J lost 2 bases, with 8 bases between them. The CDR3 consists of 14 residues. About this clonotype itself: Its cognate antigen is unknown.

This chain connects TRBV19 to TRBJ1-5; D is undetermined. The sample consisted of cultured CD8+ T cells from PBMCs, taken from culture after CMV antigen stimulation. The source is a human donor in good health (CMV status not recorded). Some clones in this sample may be carry-over from other donors' samples. Here the CDR3 DNA reads TGTGCCAGTAGTATGAACGGCCGCAATCAGCCCCAGCATTTT. This sequence encodes CASSMNGRNQPQHF.